This TCR beta chain appears in the sequencing data of a study of blood T cell repertoires in COVID-19. Study background: Material from acute and convalescent COVID-19 was sourced from the United States, Italy and Spain. From T cells, B-cell-depleted T cells, or PBMCs came the material, which was cDNA or gDNA.

Authors' analysis steps: By means of reference gene primer amplification, nucleated cell counts were estimated. The repertoire was sequenced with immunoSEQ multiplex PCR; TCRdb's copy has only in-frame clones and lacks some. D and trimming come from the DNA, and the V and J calls and clone size come from that table. The table has more than 150,000 clones, roughly 88% seen once. This receptor was identified in a woman in her fifties or sixties with acute or convalescent COVID-19. Sample: peripheral blood.

CDR3 DNA: TGTGCCAGCAGTCAGGGGCCCGGGGAGCTGTTTTTT. Translated: CASSQGPGELFF. The chain carries TRBV25-1 and TRBJ2-2, with a possible D match to TRBD1 (6 bases). The CDR3 is made up of 12 amino acids. CDR1 is MGHDK, CDR2 SYGVNS, per germline. The V and J ends lost 5 bases and 6 bases respectively, with 7 bases between them.